This T cell receptor (beta chain) was sequenced for a study of chemoradiotherapy in HPV16-positive cancers. General study points: Non-HPV-specific T cells did not expand in tumors during treatment, whereas candidate HPV-specific clones and E7-related motifs did.

Regarding this clone: Its antigen is currently unknown.

V gave up 4 bases and J gave up 2 bases; unmatched junction bases: 5. Germline assignment: CDR1 LGHNA and CDR2 YSLEER. The CDR3 is made up of 18 amino acids. Using immunoSEQ multiplex PCR, the repertoire was profiled, and TCRdb retains in-frame clones only, with some absent. The sample holds around 750 clones, 60% to 85% seen once. This clonotype originated in a human donor with HPV-associated anogenital cancer. The rearrangement links TRBV4-3 to TRBJ2-2; TRBD2 matches at 15 bases. The sequencing here drew on tumor tissue, taken from a patient who underwent chemoradiotherapy. As DNA, the CDR3 is TGCGCCAGCAGCCGTGGGACTAGCGGGGGGACCAACACCGGGGAGCTGTTTTTT. Translated, it gives CASSRGTSGGTNTGELFF.